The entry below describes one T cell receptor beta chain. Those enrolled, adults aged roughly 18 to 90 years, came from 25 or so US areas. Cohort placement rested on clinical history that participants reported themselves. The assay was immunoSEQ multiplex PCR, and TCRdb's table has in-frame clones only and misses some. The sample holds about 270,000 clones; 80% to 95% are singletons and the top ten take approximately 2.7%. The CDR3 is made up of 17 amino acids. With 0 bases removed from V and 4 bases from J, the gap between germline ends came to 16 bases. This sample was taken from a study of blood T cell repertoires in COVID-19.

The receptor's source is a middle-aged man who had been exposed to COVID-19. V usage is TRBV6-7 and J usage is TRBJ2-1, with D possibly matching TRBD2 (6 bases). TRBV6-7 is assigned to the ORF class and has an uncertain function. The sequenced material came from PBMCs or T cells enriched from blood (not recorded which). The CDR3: CASSYSGLASEYNEQFF. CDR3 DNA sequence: TGTGCCAGCAGTTACTCGGGGTTGGCTAGCGAGTACAATGAGCAGTTCTTC.